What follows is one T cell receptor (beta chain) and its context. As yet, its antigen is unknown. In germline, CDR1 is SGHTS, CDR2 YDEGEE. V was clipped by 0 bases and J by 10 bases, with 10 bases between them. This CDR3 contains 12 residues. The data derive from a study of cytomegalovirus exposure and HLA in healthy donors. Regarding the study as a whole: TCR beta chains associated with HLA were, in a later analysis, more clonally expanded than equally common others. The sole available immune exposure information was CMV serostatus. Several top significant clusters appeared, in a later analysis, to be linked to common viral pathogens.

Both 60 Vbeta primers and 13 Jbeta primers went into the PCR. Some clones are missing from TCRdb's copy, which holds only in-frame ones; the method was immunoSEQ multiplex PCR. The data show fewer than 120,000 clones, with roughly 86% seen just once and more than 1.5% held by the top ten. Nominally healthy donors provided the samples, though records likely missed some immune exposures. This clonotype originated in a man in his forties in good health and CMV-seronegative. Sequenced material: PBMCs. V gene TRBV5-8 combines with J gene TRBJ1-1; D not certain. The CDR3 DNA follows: TGTGCCAGCAGCTTGGCCAAGCTTACAGCTTTCTTT. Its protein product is CASSLAKLTAFF. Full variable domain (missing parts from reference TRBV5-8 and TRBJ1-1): EAGVTQSPTHLIKTRGQQATLRCSPISGHTSVYWYQQALGLGLQFLLWYDEGEERNRGNFPPRFSGRQFPNYSSELNVNALELEDSALYLCASSLAKLTAFFGQGTRLTVV.